This TCR beta chain comes out of a study of early T cells in non-severe SARS-CoV-2 infection. Study findings and constraints: CD4 and private specificities were missed by VDJdb matching, which favored anti-spike CD8 responses.

The CDR3 is 14 amino acids. Germline CDR1 is SGHVS and CDR2 is FQNEAQ. The ends lost 4 bases at V and 5 bases at J; junction bases unmatched: 4. Attached unique molecular identifiers marked individual cDNA molecules. TCRdb redid the calling of the 5' RACE reads with MiXCR, one entry per CDR3 protein. This sample has approximately 98,000 distinct CDR3 sequences, with 12% found just once. Turning to this clonotype: As yet, its antigen is unknown.

The sequenced sample consisted of whole blood. The receptor was isolated from an adult who was a healthcare worker with PCR-confirmed SARS-CoV-2 infection or an uninfected control (not recorded which). The J gene is TRBJ2-3, the V gene TRBV7-8; 9 nucleotides agree with TRBD1. The chain's CDR3 is CASSSRDREDTQYF. CDR3 bases: TGTGCCAGCAGCTCGAGGGACAGGGAAGATACGCAGTATTTT.